These 11 T cell receptor beta chains were all obtained from the same sample, sequenced in a study of cytomegalovirus exposure and HLA in healthy donors (dated by TCRdb to the late 2010s). The library was produced with the immunoSEQ multiplex PCR assay. For the multiplex PCR, a mixture combining 60 forward primers for TCR Vbeta segments and 13 reverse primers for TCR Jbeta segments was used. The immuneACCESS repertoire file appears here via TCRdb, limited to in-frame rearrangements. These files lack a portion of the clones; in checked studies, under half of the deficit traces to unresolved V genes, and the cause of the others is not known. Present in this sample are around 140,000 clones, roughly 80% of which were seen just once. The top ten hold around 1.5% of the sample. The source material was PBMCs. The source of these receptors is a female donor in good health and CMV-seronegative.

As regards this clone: This sample includes further DNA sequences coding for the same CDR3. The chain uses TRBV10-1 and TRBJ1-1, with a possible D match to TRBD1 (5 bases). The germline CDR1 and CDR2 sequences are WNHNN and SYGVQD (reference sequence). The CDR3 has 14 residues. The ends were cut back, 3 bases at V and 0 bases at J, with 8 bases in the middle. The CDR3 loop is CASSDGGVNTEAFF. The DNA for the CDR3 is TGCGCCAGCAGTGACGGGGGTGTGAACACTGAAGCTTTCTTT.

The gene calls are TRBV6-6 and TRBJ2-7; the D is unclear. Looked up from germline, CDR1 is MNHNY and CDR2 is SVGAGI (reference sequence). CDR3 length equals 14 residues. The V end lost 2 bases, the J end lost 7 bases, and 15 bases lay between the germline ends. This chain's CDR3 is CASSYNLVKAEQYF. DNA for the CDR3: TGTGCCAGCAGTTACAATCTAGTCAAGGCGGAGCAGTACTTC.

This clone was picked up a small number of times. This chain joins TRBV20-1 and TRBJ1-2; D is ambiguous. The germline V gene has CDR1 DFQATT and CDR2 SNEGSKA (reference sequence). Trimming left V 7 bases short and J 7 bases short, with 13 bases between. This CDR3 spans 11 amino acids. CDR3 in amino acids: CSGEVLGGYTF. CDR3 sequence (DNA): TGCAGTGGGGAGGTTCTGGGTGGCTACACCTTC.

Turning to this clone: Other DNA sequences within the sample encode an identical CDR3. The chain has TRBV5-4 and TRBJ2-1; no reliable D call. The CDR3 has 13 amino acids. Trimming removed 0 bases at V and 3 bases at J, with 4 bases between. The germline V gene encodes CDR1 SGHNT and CDR2 YYREEE (reference sequence). CDR3 sequence (DNA): TGTGCCAGCAGCTTGGACGGCTACAATGAGCAGTTCTTC. This gives the protein CASSLDGYNEQFF. The complete variable domain, with remaining parts taken from reference TRBV5-4 and TRBJ2-1, reads ETGVTQSPTHLIKTRGQQVTLRCSSQSGHNTVSWYQQALGQGPQFIFQYYREEENGRGNFPPRFSGLQFPNYSSELNVNALELDDSALYLCASSLDGYNEQFFGPGTRLTVL.

The chain is built from TRBV5-1 and TRBJ1-6, with 8 bases that match TRBD1. This CDR3 comprises 14 residues. CDR1 and CDR2 (germline): SGHRS, YFSETQ. The ends lost 3 bases at V and 10 bases at J; junction bases unmatched: 6. As DNA, the CDR3 is TGCGCCAGCAGCTCAGGACAGGGAGGATCACCCCTCCACTTT. Its protein product is CASSSGQGGSPLHF.

The chain couples TRBV2 to TRBJ1-2, with 9 positions matching TRBD1. V was pared by 5 bases and J by 4 bases, with 5 bases of the junction left unmatched. Germline-derived CDR1 and CDR2 are SNHLY and FYNNEI. The length of the CDR3 is 14 residues. The CDR3 DNA is TGTGCCAGCAGTAGGGGACAGGGAACCTATGGCTACACCTTC. This translates into CASSRGQGTYGYTF.

The CDR3 DNA reads as TGTGCCTGGTCTTTAGGCGGAGCTAACTATGGCTACACCTTC. Translation gives CAWSLGGANYGYTF. The chain uses TRBV30 and TRBJ1-2; D unclear. From germline, CDR1 is GTSNPN and CDR2 SVGIG (reference sequence). The CDR3 covers 14 residues. The V end lost 5 bases, the J end lost 0 bases, and 13 bases lay between the germline ends. Full variable domain (missing parts from reference TRBV30 and TRBJ1-2): SQTIHQWPATLVQPVGSPLSLECTVEGTSNPNLYWYRQAAGRGLQLLFYSVGIGQISSEVPQNLSASRPQDRQFILSSKKLLLSDSGFYLCAWSLGGANYGYTFGSGTRLTVV.

The rearrangement uses TRBV7-8 and TRBJ2-7, with TRBD1 matching 9 bases. Germline CDR1 is SGHVS and CDR2 is FQNEAQ. V shed 5 bases, J shed 0 bases, and the junction held 17 bases outside the gene matches. This CDR3 is 19 amino acids long. The CDR3 region has the DNA TGTGCCAGCAGCCGCTACGGGACAGGGCAGACCCCTAGCTCCTACGAGCAGTACTTC. Amino acid sequence: CASSRYGTGQTPSSYEQYF. Full variable domain (remainder filled in from reference TRBV7-8 and TRBJ2-7): GAGVSQSPRYKVAKRGQDVALRCDPISGHVSLFWYQQALGQGPEFLTYFQNEAQLDKSGLPSDRFFAERPEGSVSTLKIQRTQQEDSAVYLCASSRYGTGQTPSSYEQYFGPGTRLTVT.

The V call is TRBV9, the J call TRBJ1-6; 8 bases match TRBD1. Germline V gene data show CDR1 as SGDLS and CDR2 as YYNGEE. V dropped 0 bases and J dropped 6; count of bases not matched to a gene: 2. This CDR3 region has 15 residues. As DNA, the CDR3 is TGTGCCAGCAGCGTAGTAGGACAGGGTAATTCACCCCTCCACTTT. This encodes CASSVVGQGNSPLHF.

This sequence joins TRBV7-9 and TRBJ2-2; 8 nucleotides line up with TRBD2. CDR3 length: 16 amino acids. The germline V gene encodes CDR1 SEHNR and CDR2 FQNEAQ (reference sequence). The V gene end was trimmed by 1 base and the J gene end by 5 bases; junction bases not matched to a gene: 6. The CDR3 sequence is CASSLGHGGGTGELFF. CDR3 DNA sequence: TGTGCCAGCAGCTTAGGACATGGCGGGGGGACCGGGGAGCTGTTTTTT.

The rearrangement uses TRBV6-1 and TRBJ2-7; D possibly corresponds to TRBD2 (7 bases). Germline loops: CDR1 MNHNS, CDR2 SASEGT. Trimming shortened V by 1 base and J by 4 bases, and 17 bases separated the two germline ends. The CDR3 spans 16 residues. CDR3 region: CASSEVRGGGGYEQYF. In DNA form, the CDR3 reads TGTGCCAGCAGTGAAGTAAGAGGAGGGGGAGGGTACGAGCAGTACTTC.